A selection of T cell receptor beta chains follows, all from one sample in a study of tumor-infiltrating lymphocytes in oesophageal squamous cell carcinoma. MiXCR, applied by TCRdb to the PCR reads, yields one record per CDR3 protein. Among roughly 12,000 distinct CDR3 sequences listed, under 70% were seen once. The sample consisted of esophageal tumor tissue. These receptors all come from a male donor with esophageal squamous cell carcinoma. Each CDR3 is given with its conserved first and last residue. Fields, in order: clone size, V gene, J gene, D gene, CDR3 DNA, CDR3 protein. The D gene is left open where the match is weak. Clone size is given for some rows only: seen once, a few or many times, or a class if the clone is expanded.

clone size: -; V gene: TRBV7-9; J gene: TRBJ2-4; D gene: -; CDR3 DNA: TGTGCCAGCAGGGAAGGGGGGTTAGCCAAAAACATTCAGTACTTC; CDR3 protein: CASREGGLAKNIQYF
clone size: -; V gene: TRBV25-1; J gene: TRBJ1-4; D gene: TRBD1; CDR3 DNA: TGTGCCAGCAGCAGGGGGGGATCAACTAATGAAAAACTGTTTTTT; CDR3 protein: CASSRGGSTNEKLFF
clone size: few; V gene: TRBV2; J gene: TRBJ2-7; D gene: -; CDR3 DNA: TGTGCCAGCAGTGAACAGGGCTACGAGCAGTACTTC; CDR3 protein: CASSEQGYEQYF
clone size: -; V gene: TRBV7-2; J gene: TRBJ2-5; D gene: -; CDR3 DNA: TGTGCCAGCAGCATAGGACACTACAATGAGCAGTACTTC; CDR3 protein: CASSIGHYNEQYF
clone size: medium-sized; V gene: TRBV7-3; J gene: TRBJ2-5; D gene: TRBD1; CDR3 DNA: TGTGCCAGCAGCCCGGGGACAGGGGCAAATTCACCCCTCCACTTC; CDR3 protein: CASSPGTGANSPLHF
clone size: -; V gene: TRBV5-5; J gene: TRBJ2-3; D gene: TRBD2; CDR3 DNA: TGTGCCAGCAGCTGGCTAGGACTAGCGGGAGGAGATACGCAGTATTTT; CDR3 protein: CASSWLGLAGGDTQYF
clone size: many; V gene: TRBV7-8; J gene: TRBJ2-2; D gene: -; CDR3 DNA: TGTGCCAGCAGCCCTACGATCGGGGAGCTGTTTTTT; CDR3 protein: CASSPTIGELFF
clone size: -; V gene: TRBV7-8; J gene: TRBJ2-5; D gene: -; CDR3 DNA: TGTGCCAGCAGCTTTTTAGAGACCCAGTACTTC; CDR3 protein: CASSFLETQYF
clone size: -; V gene: TRBV19; J gene: TRBJ1-5; D gene: -; CDR3 DNA: TGTGCCAGTACCTCCCGGGACCGCGGGCAGCCCCAGCATTTT; CDR3 protein: CASTSRDRGQPQHF
clone size: -; V gene: TRBV7-6; J gene: TRBJ2-4; D gene: TRBD2; CDR3 DNA: TGTGCCAGCAGCTTAAGGGCGGGAGGAACGACCGGGGAGCTGTACTTC; CDR3 protein: CASSLRAGGTTGELYF
clone size: many; V gene: TRBV6-1; J gene: TRBJ1-3; D gene: TRBD1; CDR3 DNA: TGTGCCAGCAGCCGACAGGGGGCGAACGCAAAATATTACTCTGGAAACACCATATATTTT; CDR3 protein: CASSRQGANAKYYSGNTIYF
clone size: -; V gene: TRBV7-2; J gene: TRBJ2-2; D gene: -; CDR3 DNA: TGTGCCAGCAGCTTAGTGCCCGGGAGTCCCACCGGGGAGCTGTTTTTT; CDR3 protein: CASSLVPGSPTGELFF
clone size: -; V gene: TRBV7-8; J gene: TRBJ2-3; D gene: TRBD2; CDR3 DNA: TGTGCCAGCAGCCTCGGGAGGGCAGATACGCAGTATTTT; CDR3 protein: CASSLGRADTQYF
clone size: -; V gene: TRBV7-8; J gene: TRBJ2-5; D gene: TRBD2; CDR3 DNA: TGTGCCAGCACCTTAGCGGGGGATCGAGAGACCCAGTACTTC; CDR3 protein: CASTLAGDRETQYF
clone size: -; V gene: TRBV12-3/TRBV12-4; J gene: TRBJ1-5; D gene: -; CDR3 DNA: TGTGCCAGCAGTCTGCCTCCCCGGGGGCCCCAGCATTTT; CDR3 protein: CASSLPPRGPQHF
clone size: few; V gene: TRBV7-6; J gene: TRBJ2-5; D gene: -; CDR3 DNA: TGTGCCAGCAGCTGGGGTAGGCAAGAGACCCAGTACTTC; CDR3 protein: CASSWGRQETQYF
clone size: medium-sized; V gene: TRBV10-3; J gene: TRBJ2-7; D gene: -; CDR3 DNA: TGTGCCATCAGTGAAATGACTCCGTCCTACGAGCAGTACTTC; CDR3 protein: CAISEMTPSYEQYF
clone size: -; V gene: TRBV10-2; J gene: TRBJ2-1; D gene: -; CDR3 DNA: TGCGCCACTATAGCACCGGGGGATGAGCAGTTCTTC; CDR3 protein: CATIAPGDEQFF
clone size: -; V gene: TRBV7-3; J gene: TRBJ2-1; D gene: TRBD1; CDR3 DNA: TGTGCCAGCAGCTCGACAGGGGGCCCCTACAATGAGCAGTTCTTC; CDR3 protein: CASSSTGGPYNEQFF
clone size: -; V gene: TRBV4-2; J gene: TRBJ2-5; D gene: -; CDR3 DNA: TGTGCCAGCAGTAATTCGCACCAAGAGACCCAGTACTTC; CDR3 protein: CASSNSHQETQYF
clone size: -; V gene: TRBV7-6; J gene: TRBJ2-7; D gene: -; CDR3 DNA: TGTGCCAGCAGCTTAGTGGGACTGGGGAGTGGGGAGCAGTACTTC; CDR3 protein: CASSLVGLGSGEQYF
clone size: -; V gene: TRBV11-2; J gene: TRBJ2-7; D gene: TRBD1; CDR3 DNA: TGTGCCAGCAGCTTTAGAGTGATAGGGGGCGACGAGCAGTACTTC; CDR3 protein: CASSFRVIGGDEQYF
clone size: medium-sized; V gene: TRBV11-2; J gene: TRBJ2-5; D gene: TRBD2; CDR3 DNA: TGTGCCAGCAGCTGGGGACTAGCGGGAGGGTCGGAGACCCAGTACTTC; CDR3 protein: CASSWGLAGGSETQYF
clone size: -; V gene: TRBV6-6; J gene: TRBJ2-1; D gene: -; CDR3 DNA: TGTGCCAGCAGTTACTCGAACTGGCATGTTATAAACAATGAGCAGTTCTTC; CDR3 protein: CASSYSNWHVINNEQFF
clone size: -; V gene: TRBV28; J gene: TRBJ2-1; D gene: TRBD2; CDR3 DNA: TGTGCCACCGTAGGGACTAGCGGGAGAGGGAATGAGCAGTTCTTC; CDR3 protein: CATVGTSGRGNEQFF
clone size: few; V gene: TRBV5-6; J gene: TRBJ2-7; D gene: TRBD1; CDR3 DNA: TGTGCCAGCAGCTTGGCCGGGACAGGATTCTACGAGCAGTACTTC; CDR3 protein: CASSLAGTGFYEQYF
clone size: -; V gene: TRBV7-2; J gene: TRBJ2-7; D gene: -; CDR3 DNA: TGTGCCAGCAGCTCCGCGATACCCTACGAGCAGTACTTC; CDR3 protein: CASSSAIPYEQYF
clone size: -; V gene: TRBV6-2/TRBV6-3; J gene: TRBJ2-7; D gene: -; CDR3 DNA: TGTGCCAGCAGCAAGGGGGTCTCCTACGAGCAGTACTTC; CDR3 protein: CASSKGVSYEQYF
clone size: medium-sized; V gene: TRBV11-3; J gene: TRBJ2-3; D gene: -; CDR3 DNA: TGTGCCAGCAGCCTGGGCAAAACCGGGATTGTTGATACGCAGTATTTT; CDR3 protein: CASSLGKTGIVDTQYF
clone size: few; V gene: TRBV7-2; J gene: TRBJ2-7; D gene: -; CDR3 DNA: TGTGCCAGCAGCTTAGGGTCCTACGAGCAGTACTTC; CDR3 protein: CASSLGSYEQYF
clone size: once; V gene: TRBV11-2; J gene: TRBJ2-6; D gene: -; CDR3 DNA: TGTGCCAGCAGCTCCTTCTCGGGGGCCAACGTCCTGACTTTC; CDR3 protein: CASSSFSGANVLTF
clone size: -; V gene: TRBV14; J gene: TRBJ2-7; D gene: -; CDR3 DNA: TGTGCCATCAGCCACGGTTTAGGTACCTACGGGATAGAGCAGTACTTC; CDR3 protein: CAISHGLGTYGIEQYF
clone size: many; V gene: TRBV19; J gene: TRBJ1-5; D gene: -; CDR3 DNA: TGTGCCACCGAGAGGGGCAATCAGCCCCAGCATTTT; CDR3 protein: CATERGNQPQHF
clone size: few; V gene: TRBV20-1; J gene: TRBJ1-4; D gene: -; CDR3 DNA: TGCAGTGCTAGTAGTTTTGGCCGAAAACTGTTTTTT; CDR3 protein: CSASSFGRKLFF
clone size: -; V gene: TRBV7-2; J gene: TRBJ1-5; D gene: -; CDR3 DNA: TGTGCCAGCAGCTTACGGTCGGGCCAGCCCCAGCATTTT; CDR3 protein: CASSLRSGQPQHF
clone size: many; V gene: TRBV19; J gene: TRBJ2-1; D gene: TRBD2; CDR3 DNA: TGTGCCAGTAGGGGGACTAGCGGATACAATGAGCAGTTCTTC; CDR3 protein: CASRGTSGYNEQFF
clone size: many; V gene: TRBV4-1; J gene: TRBJ1-5; D gene: TRBD1; CDR3 DNA: TGCGCCAGCAGCCAAGACGGGACAGAAGATCAGCCCCAGCATTTT; CDR3 protein: CASSQDGTEDQPQHF
clone size: -; V gene: TRBV7-6; J gene: TRBJ2-6; D gene: -; CDR3 DNA: TGTGCCAGCAGCTTAGAGGGGGCGGGAGGGGCCAACGTCCTGACTTTC; CDR3 protein: CASSLEGAGGANVLTF
clone size: -; V gene: TRBV7-3; J gene: TRBJ2-1; D gene: TRBD2; CDR3 DNA: TGTGCCAGCAGCTACACTAGCGCCGGCCCCTACAATGAGCAGTTCTTC; CDR3 protein: CASSYTSAGPYNEQFF
clone size: -; V gene: TRBV7-3; J gene: TRBJ2-2; D gene: TRBD1; CDR3 DNA: TGTGCCAGCAGCTTCAGGGGGCAGGGCGGGGAGCTGTTTTTT; CDR3 protein: CASSFRGQGGELFF
clone size: medium-sized; V gene: TRBV27; J gene: TRBJ2-5; D gene: TRBD1; CDR3 DNA: TGTGCCAGCAGTCCTGGGGACAGCCAAGAGACCCAGTACTTC; CDR3 protein: CASSPGDSQETQYF
clone size: -; V gene: TRBV28; J gene: TRBJ2-1; D gene: TRBD2; CDR3 DNA: TGTGCCAGCAGTTCCCCCCGTAGCGGGAGTATGCAGTTCTTC; CDR3 protein: CASSSPRSGSMQFF
clone size: many; V gene: TRBV6-1; J gene: TRBJ2-7; D gene: TRBD2; CDR3 DNA: TGTGCCAGCAGAAAAGGACTAGCGGCCTACGAGCAGTACTTC; CDR3 protein: CASRKGLAAYEQYF
clone size: -; V gene: TRBV6-1; J gene: TRBJ2-6; D gene: TRBD1; CDR3 DNA: TGTGCCAGCAGTGAGACAGGGTTTACGGCCAACGTCCTGACTTTC; CDR3 protein: CASSETGFTANVLTF
clone size: few; V gene: TRBV7-2; J gene: TRBJ2-5; D gene: -; CDR3 DNA: TGTGCCAGCAGCTTATCTGGGGGGGAGACCCAGTACTTC; CDR3 protein: CASSLSGGETQYF
clone size: -; V gene: TRBV20-1; J gene: TRBJ2-3; D gene: -; CDR3 DNA: TGCAGTTCTAGAAGGGACGGTTACACAGATACGCAGTATTTT; CDR3 protein: CSSRRDGYTDTQYF
clone size: large; V gene: TRBV7-3; J gene: TRBJ2-2; D gene: -; CDR3 DNA: TGTGCCAGCAGCTTAAACCAGTACACCGGGGAGCTGTTTTTT; CDR3 protein: CASSLNQYTGELFF
clone size: many; V gene: TRBV7-2; J gene: TRBJ2-1; D gene: TRBD2; CDR3 DNA: TGTGCCAGCAGCGTCACTAGCGGGGTTAACAATGAGCAGTTCTTC; CDR3 protein: CASSVTSGVNNEQFF